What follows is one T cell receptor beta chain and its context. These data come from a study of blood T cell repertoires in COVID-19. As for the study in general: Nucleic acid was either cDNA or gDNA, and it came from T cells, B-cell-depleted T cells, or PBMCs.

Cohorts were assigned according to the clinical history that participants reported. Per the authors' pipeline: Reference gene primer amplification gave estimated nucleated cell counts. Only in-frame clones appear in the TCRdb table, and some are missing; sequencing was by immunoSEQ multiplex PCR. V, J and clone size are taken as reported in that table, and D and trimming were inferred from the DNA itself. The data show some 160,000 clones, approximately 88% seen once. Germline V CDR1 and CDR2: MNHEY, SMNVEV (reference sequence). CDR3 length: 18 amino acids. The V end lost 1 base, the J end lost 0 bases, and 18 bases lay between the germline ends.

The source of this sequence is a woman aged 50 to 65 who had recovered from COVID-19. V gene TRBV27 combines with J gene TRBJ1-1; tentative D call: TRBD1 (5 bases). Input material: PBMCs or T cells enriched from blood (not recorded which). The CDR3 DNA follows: TGTGCCAGCAGTTTATGGACACCCCATTCCAACATGAACACTGAAGCTTTCTTT. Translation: CASSLWTPHSNMNTEAFF.